The 7 T cell receptor beta chains reported below all come from one sample, sequenced in a study of regulatory T cells in long-lasting Graves disease. As for time point: newly diagnosed GD, antithyroid drugs for less than 3 months. RNA isolated from PBMCs was used to make the TCR library. Relying on iRepertoire HTBI primers and Arm-PCR of CDR3 regions, the team built TCR beta libraries. MiXCR, run by TCRdb on the multiplex PCR reads, gives a single entry per CDR3 protein. The sample shows approximately 470,000 distinct CDR3 sequences, roughly 16% of them seen only once. These sequences were also reported in another study, on T cells in Graves' hyperthyroidism and ophthalmopathy.

The starting material was peripheral blood mononuclear cells (PBMCs), obtained at new diagnosis, from a patient treated with antithyroid drugs. The source of these receptors is a man aged 40-50 years with Graves disease.

This clonotype was counted at least ten times. This chain connects TRBV12-3 or TRBV12-4 to TRBJ2-5; 11 bases agree with TRBD1. The CDR3 length is 17 residues. Trimming took 1 base from V and 4 from J; bases not matched to a gene: 8. CDR3 protein: CASSLGQLGTGGETQYF. Written as DNA, the CDR3 is TGTGCCAGCAGTTTAGGACAACTGGGGACAGGGGGAGAGACCCAGTACTTC.

J is TRBJ2-3 and V is TRBV7-6; TRBD2 matches 7 bases. The germline V gene has CDR1 SGHVS and CDR2 FNYEAQ. The CDR3 spans 16 residues. V shed 1 base and J 3 bases; nucleotides not matched to a gene: 7. The CDR3 region is CASSLEAREPTDTQYF. The CDR3 DNA reads TGTGCCAGCAGCTTAGAGGCGCGGGAGCCGACAGATACGCAGTATTTT.

This clonotype was counted many times. The J gene is TRBJ2-1, the V gene TRBV5-5, with TRBD1 identical over 9 bases. Germline CDR1 and CDR2: SGHKS and YYEKEE (reference sequence). V dropped 5 bases and J dropped 8; count of bases not matched to a gene: 14. The CDR3 contains 16 residues. For the CDR3, the DNA is TGTGCCAGCAGACCAGGAGTACAGGGGGCCGTCGATGAGCAGTTCTTC. It codes for CASRPGVQGAVDEQFF.

This clonotype was seen a handful of times. V usage is TRBV28 and J usage is TRBJ2-5, with D uncertain. CDR3 length: 14 residues. Germline V gene lookup returns CDR1 MDHEN and CDR2 SYDVKM. The germline V and J ends were trimmed by 3 bases and 4 bases, with 12 bases remaining between them. The CDR3 protein is CASSFGPVGETQYF. In DNA form, the CDR3 reads TGTGCCAGCAGTTTCGGACCGGTTGGAGAGACCCAGTACTTC.

Notes on this clonotype: Being one base from a much bigger clone, this may be a read error. The rearrangement uses TRBV30 and TRBJ2-7; 11 nucleotides agree with TRBD2. The CDR3 covers 13 residues. Germline CDR1 is GTSNPN and CDR2 is SVGIG (reference sequence). CDR3 region: CACLAGGTYEQHF. The CDR3 DNA is TGTGCCTGTCTAGCGGGAGGCACCTACGAGCAGCACTTC.

This clonotype came up many times. The gene calls are TRBV13 and TRBJ2-2; TRBD1 matches 7 bases. Per germline, CDR1 PRHDT and CDR2 FYEKMQ (reference sequence). CDR3 size: 13 residues. Germline trimming cut 6 bases from V and 4 bases from J; bases unmatched to any gene: 2. Here the CDR3 reads CASRRTGTGELFF. CDR3 coding DNA: TGTGCCAGCAGACGGACAGGCACCGGGGAGCTGTTTTTT.

In its sample, this clonotype was seen many times. The chain links TRBV5-1 to TRBJ2-3; D ambiguous. CDR1 is SGHRS, CDR2 YFSETQ, per germline. Trimming removed 4 bases at V and 4 bases at J, with 19 bases between. The CDR3 is made up of 16 amino acids. The CDR3 DNA reads as TGCGCCAGCAGCATGCGCGATCCTAGGTTGGCAGATACGCAGTATTTT. As protein: CASSMRDPRLADTQYF.